This T cell receptor beta chain derives from a study of blood T cell repertoires in COVID-19. Here immunoSEQ multiplex PCR was the method, and the copy in TCRdb shows in-frame clones only, minus some. The table includes more than 90,000 clones, roughly nine tenths detected once. This CDR3 spans 11 amino acids. Germline assignment: CDR1 MNHEY and CDR2 SMNVEV (reference sequence). Between the trimmed V and J ends, which lost 6 bases and 12 bases, there was a span of 12 bases. The chain has TRBV27 and TRBJ2-1, with D possibly being TRBD1 (6 bases). The sample comprised peripheral blood. The sequence was obtained from a man in his fifties or sixties with acute or convalescent COVID-19. The CDR3, as DNA: TGTGCCAGCAGAACAGGGTCATGGCAGTTCTTC. Translated, it gives CASRTGSWQFF.